This TCR beta chain was captured by sequencing in a study of T cells in Graves' hyperthyroidism and ophthalmopathy. Study-wide points: Median prediction lead before ophthalmopathy onset was roughly 6 months with the model.

Uncontrolled infections, other autoimmune diseases, pregnancy or lactation led to exclusion of patients. Diagnoses were established using clinical symptoms, serum thyroxine and TRAb, thyroid ultrasound and orbital computed tomography. The investigators amplified TCR beta CDR3 regions from RNA transcripts. The primer set for the first-round RT-PCR of the TCR CDR3 was HTBI. A single record per CDR3 protein comes from TCRdb applying MiXCR to the multiplex PCR reads. This sample has 540,000 or so distinct CDR3 sequences, with about 43% found just once. This clonotype was counted between two and nine times. Antigen specificity is unknown. There are 15 residues in the CDR3. Germline-derived CDR1 and CDR2 are MGHRA and YSYEKL. With V trimmed by 5 bases and J by 10 bases, 8 bases remained unmatched.

The sequence was collected from an adult woman with Graves' disease, either hyperthyroidism or ophthalmopathy (not recorded which). The sequencing sample was made of peripheral blood or thyroid tissue (not recorded which). V gene TRBV4-1 combines with J gene TRBJ1-4; 12 bases are shared with TRBD1. CDR3 coding DNA: TGCGCCAGCAGCGATTTCGGGACAGGGGGCAGAAAACTGTTTTTT. It encodes CASSDFGTGGRKLFF.